This TCR beta chain was sequenced during a study of neurological immune-mediated disorders. This clonotype was counted many times. Using its own MiXCR run on the 5' RACE reads, TCRdb lists one record per CDR3 protein. The table has some 38,000 distinct CDR3 sequences, 3.5% to 4% seen once; the top ten hold less than 2.5%. The length of the CDR3 is 11 residues. Germline lookup yields CDR1 DFQATT and CDR2 SNEGSKA (reference sequence). V was clipped by 0 bases and J by 3 bases, with 2 bases between them. This receptor was taken from a man aged 25-45 years with multiple sclerosis. This chain uses TRBV20-1 with TRBJ1-2; D not resolved. The specimen was PBMCs. The CDR3 DNA follows: TGCAGTGCTAGAGAATACTATGGCTACACCTTC. Residues: CSAREYYGYTF.